What follows are 17 T cell receptor beta chains derived from one specimen sequenced in a study of technical replicates of blood from several donors (TCRdb year 2017). Preparation of the library involved the immunoSEQ multiplex PCR assay. Imported from immuneACCESS, the table was reduced by TCRdb to in-frame sequences with V and J called. These copies leave out some clones; in studies compared against another copy, an unresolved V gene accounts for under half, and the cause of the remainder is not known. The sample profile shows fewer than 90,000 clones; roughly 94% of them were found once. The ten biggest clones cover about 0.23% of the sample. Sequencing input: T cells isolated from PBMCs. The receptors derive from a human donor in good health.

This clone was recorded only once. The J gene is TRBJ1-2, the V gene TRBV19; 8 nucleotides agree with TRBD1. The CDR3 consists of 16 residues. CDR1 is LNHDA and CDR2 is SQIVND in the germline V gene (reference sequence). The V and J ends lost 5 bases and 6 bases, in that order; junction bases with no gene match: 14. CDR3 sequence: CASSPSGFQGAHGYTF. In DNA, the CDR3 is TGTGCCAGTAGTCCGAGTGGGTTTCAGGGGGCGCATGGCTACACCTTC. Based on the CDR3 plus reference TRBV19 and TRBJ1-2, the full variable domain is DGGITQSPKYLFRKEGQNVTLSCEQNLNHDAMYWYRQDPGQGLRLIYYSQIVNDFQKGDIAEGYSVSREKKESFPLTVTSAQKNPTAFYLCASSPSGFQGAHGYTFGSGTRLTVV.

The J gene is TRBJ2-3, the V gene TRBV11-2; D is perhaps TRBD2 (5 bases). V lost 2 bases, J lost 0 bases, and 15 bases lay in between. Germline V gene lookup returns CDR1 SGHAT and CDR2 FQNNGV. The CDR3 has 17 amino acids. The DNA of the CDR3 is TGTGCCAGCAGCTTACGGGGAGCGACCACTAGCACAGATACGCAGTATTTT. Translating it yields CASSLRGATTSTDTQYF. The full variable domain, with the rest looked up from reference TRBV11-2 and TRBJ2-3, is EAGVAQSPRYKIIEKRQSVAFWCNPISGHATLYWYQQILGQGPKLLIQFQNNGVVDDSQLPKDRFSAERLKGVDSTLKIQPAKLEDSAVYLCASSLRGATTSTDTQYFGPGTRLTVL.

V usage is TRBV11-2 and J usage is TRBJ2-1; tentatively, D is TRBD2 (6 bases). The CDR3 is made up of 16 amino acids. Germline CDR1 and CDR2: SGHAT and FQNNGV. The V end was cut by 5 bases, the J end by 0 bases, with 14 bases between. CDR3 nucleotide sequence: TGTGCCAGCAGCCCCAGGAGGGAAAGCTCCTACAATGAGCAGTTCTTC. Translation gives CASSPRRESSYNEQFF. Combining the CDR3 with reference TRBV11-2 and TRBJ2-1 gives the whole variable domain EAGVAQSPRYKIIEKRQSVAFWCNPISGHATLYWYQQILGQGPKLLIQFQNNGVVDDSQLPKDRFSAERLKGVDSTLKIQPAKLEDSAVYLCASSPRRESSYNEQFFGPGTRLTVL.

In its sample, this clone was seen once. This chain connects TRBV6-6 to TRBJ2-7; TRBD2 matches 7 bases. Trimming removed 5 bases from V and 4 bases from J; junction bases left unmatched: 11. Germline V gene lookup returns CDR1 MNHNY and CDR2 SVGAGI (reference sequence). The CDR3 is 15 amino acids. CDR3 in amino acids: CASSSLGGSRYEQYF. Here the CDR3 DNA reads TGTGCCAGCAGTAGTTTGGGAGGGTCTCGGTACGAGCAGTACTTC.

The chain uses TRBV4-1 and TRBJ2-3; D may be TRBD1 (6 bases). V lost 0 bases and J lost 5, with 21 bases in between. The germline gives CDR1 MGHRA, CDR2 YSYEKL. The CDR3 totals 18 residues. This CDR3 is CASSQDIWGGQGKDTQYF. The CDR3 DNA sequence: TGCGCCAGCAGCCAAGATATCTGGGGTGGGCAGGGGAAAGATACGCAGTATTTT.

The CDR3 nucleotides are TGCAGCGTTGAGCGGCAGGGGGCCTACGAGCAGTACTTC. Translated, it gives CSVERQGAYEQYF. This chain joins TRBV29-1 and TRBJ2-7, with TRBD1 identical over 7 bases. There are 13 residues in the CDR3. Germline V CDR1 and CDR2: SQVTM, ANQGSEA. V was pared by 3 bases and J by 2 bases, with 4 bases of the junction left unmatched.

V usage is TRBV5-4 and J usage is TRBJ2-2; the D is unclear. V dropped 0 bases and J dropped 8 bases, with 8 bases sitting between them. The CDR3 spans 13 residues. Germline V CDR1 and CDR2: SGHNT, YYREEE (reference sequence). CDR3 DNA sequence: TGTGCCAGCAGCTTGGCCAGGCCGGGGGAGCTGTTTTTT. Protein product: CASSLARPGELFF. Combining the CDR3 with reference TRBV5-4 and TRBJ2-2 gives the whole variable domain ETGVTQSPTHLIKTRGQQVTLRCSSQSGHNTVSWYQQALGQGPQFIFQYYREEENGRGNFPPRFSGLQFPNYSSELNVNALELDDSALYLCASSLARPGELFFGEGSRLTVL.

This chain links TRBV5-4 with TRBJ2-1, with D possibly matching TRBD1 (6 bases). CDR1 and CDR2 from the germline V gene are SGHNT and YYREEE (reference sequence). Trimming took off 3 bases at V and 5 bases at J, with 9 bases between the two ends. The CDR3 runs 13 residues. The CDR3 DNA reads TGTGCCAGCAGCTCCGACAGGAACAATGAGCAGTTCTTC. It encodes CASSSDRNNEQFF.

V and J are TRBV7-9 and TRBJ2-7, with D perhaps TRBD2 (5 bases). Trimming took off 2 bases at V and 7 bases at J, with 15 bases between the two ends. The CDR3 covers 14 residues. Germline CDR1 reads SEHNR; CDR2 reads FQNEAQ (reference sequence). CDR3 sequence (DNA): TGTGCCAGCAGCTTATCAAGGGCCCCGGGGGAGCAGTACTTC. This translates into CASSLSRAPGEQYF.

The V and J genes are TRBV4-1 and TRBJ2-4; D is perhaps TRBD2 (7 bases). Germline V gene sequence: CDR1 MGHRA, CDR2 YSYEKL. The CDR3 loop spans 17 amino acids. Trimming stripped 1 base from V and 1 base from J, with 14 bases between. The CDR3 DNA sequence: TGCGCCAGCAGCCAAGCTGGGGGGGCGTGGGCCAAAAACATTCAGTACTTC. Translation: CASSQAGGAWAKNIQYF.

The CDR3 region is CASSEWYRANYEQYF. The DNA of the CDR3 is TGTGCCAGCAGTGAATGGTACAGGGCCAACTACGAGCAGTACTTC. The chain carries TRBV6-1 and TRBJ2-7; D possibly corresponds to TRBD1 (6 bases). The germline V and J ends were trimmed by 2 bases and 3 bases, with 14 bases remaining between them. The CDR3 is made up of 15 amino acids. Germline CDR1 reads MNHNS; CDR2 reads SASEGT.

The V call is TRBV18, the J call TRBJ2-2, with D perhaps TRBD1 (5 bases). Germline CDR1 KGHSH, CDR2 LQKENI. The CDR3 is 16 amino acids. V lost 8 bases and J 0 bases, leaving 16 bases between the germline ends. CDR3 sequence: CASTPMGQPNTGELFF. The CDR3 DNA is TGTGCCAGCACCCCTATGGGGCAGCCGAACACCGGGGAGCTGTTTTTT.

The rearrangement links TRBV19 to TRBJ1-1, with D perhaps TRBD1 (5 bases). This CDR3 has 14 residues. V was cut by 3 bases and J by 1 base, with 9 bases left in between. The V gene's germline CDR1 is LNHDA and CDR2 SQIVND (reference sequence). The chain's CDR3 is CASSILGPNTEAFF. The CDR3 DNA reads TGTGCCAGTAGTATCTTGGGGCCGAACACTGAAGCTTTCTTT.

This clone was recorded a few times. The chain combines TRBV7-2 with TRBJ2-7; 11 positions match TRBD1. The CDR3 sequence is 15 residues long. V lost 4 bases and J lost 0; bases outside the gene matches: 2. Germline lookup yields CDR1 SGHTA and CDR2 FQGNSA. The CDR3 spells CASSWDRGSSYEQYF. CDR3 coding DNA: TGTGCCAGCAGCTGGGACAGGGGGAGCTCCTACGAGCAGTACTTC.

This rearrangement joins TRBV5-1 to TRBJ1-3, with TRBD1 identical over 7 bases. The CDR3 spans 16 residues. The germline V gene has CDR1 SGHRS and CDR2 YFSETQ. The ends lost 5 bases at V and 2 bases at J; junction bases unmatched: 10. CDR3 in amino acids: CASRKALTGTGNTIYF. Written as DNA, the CDR3 is TGCGCCAGCAGAAAAGCTTTGACAGGGACTGGAAACACCATATATTTT. The full variable domain, its missing parts supplied by reference TRBV5-1 and TRBJ1-3, is KAGVTQTPRYLIKTRGQQVTLSCSPISGHRSVSWYQQTPGQGLQFLFEYFSETQRNKGNFPGRFSGRQFSNSRSEMNVSTLELGDSALYLCASRKALTGTGNTIYFGEGSWLTVV.

V and J are TRBV7-9 and TRBJ2-7, with a tentative D call TRBD1 (5 bases). The CDR3 runs 13 residues. The ends were cut back, 6 bases at V and 0 bases at J, with 9 bases in the middle. Germline V gene data show CDR1 as SEHNR and CDR2 as FQNEAQ (reference sequence). As DNA, the CDR3 is TGTGCCAGCAGTCCGACAGACTCCTACGAGCAGTACTTC. Translating it yields CASSPTDSYEQYF.

The CDR3 nucleotides read TGTGCCAGCAGCTTAGGCAGGGGACAGGTGAACACTGAAGCTTTCTTT. It translates to CASSLGRGQVNTEAFF. This chain uses TRBV7-9 with TRBJ1-1, with 8 bases aligning to TRBD1. V was pared by 1 base and J by 0 bases, with 4 bases of the junction left unmatched. The length of the CDR3 is 16 residues. Germline V gene data show CDR1 as SEHNR and CDR2 as FQNEAQ (reference sequence). Full variable domain (rest looked up from reference TRBV7-9 and TRBJ1-1): DTGVSQNPRHKITKRGQNVTFRCDPISEHNRLYWYRQTLGQGPEFLTYFQNEAQLEKSRLLSDRFSAERPKGSFSTLEIQRTEQGDSAMYLCASSLGRGQVNTEAFFGQGTRLTVV.